The present entry profiles one T cell receptor beta chain with its context. As yet, its antigen is unknown. The PCR used 60 Vbeta and 13 Jbeta primers. The assay was immunoSEQ multiplex PCR, and TCRdb's table has in-frame clones only and misses some. Of 190,000 or so clones listed, around 75% are singletons. This specimen comes from a study of cytomegalovirus exposure and HLA in healthy donors. Broader study findings: It was approximately 150 TCR beta chains that were listed as cytomegalovirus-associated. Within an earlier analysis, most TCR beta V segments proved productive either about 87% or about 30% of the time. TCR beta V- and J-gene trimming was later associated with a missense DCLRE1C variant. HLA-A and HLA-B allele assignments for most subjects were reportedly predicted accurately using TCR beta sequences.

This clonotype was obtained from a male donor in good health and CMV-seropositive. The sequenced sample was PBMCs.

Here the CDR3 reads CASSDGGASDTQYF. Written as DNA, the CDR3 is TGTGCCAGCAGTGACGGGGGGGCCTCAGATACGCAGTATTTT. The rearrangement joins TRBV6-4 to TRBJ2-3, with D possibly being TRBD2 (7 bases). The germline gives CDR1 MRHNA, CDR2 SNTAGT. The CDR3 length is 14 residues. The ends were cut back, 2 bases at V and 4 bases at J, with 10 bases in the middle.